The count of the clone carrying this T cell receptor beta chain is one. What it recognizes is unknown. The listed genes are named as in mouse. Read data end 1 residue before the CDR3 end; the end is taken from the germline J gene. The data were obtained in a study of tissue T cells after allogeneic stem cell transplantation. Described time point: mouse harvest day 14 after allogeneic transplant. Tail vein injection delivered 10^7 T-cell-depleted bone marrow cells and 10^6 splenic CD5+ T cells. This mouse GVHD model was MHC-mismatched B6 to BALB/c, profiled day 7 or 14. The study's findings and limits: Motif-based clustering found tissue-specific repertoire signatures shared across patients, though few clones were shared. Which tissue TCRs were alloreactive or antigen-specific was not determined. Some clones might be persisting host cells.

TCRdb's copy holds only in-frame clones and misses some; the assay was immunoSEQ multiplex PCR. The sample comprises roughly 2,000 clones, roughly 49% of which are singletons, and 20% to 30% rests with the top ten. V gave up 6 bases and J gave up 4 bases, with 10 bases separating them. The CDR3 is made up of 13 amino acids. Germline loops: CDR1 SNHLY, CDR2 FYNGKV (reference sequence). The chain carries TRBV3 and TRBJ1-3; D is perhaps TRBD1 (5 bases). Sequenced material: lymph node tissue. This receptor was identified in a female BALB/c mouse given C57BL/6 T cells with graft-versus-host disease after an allogeneic hematopoietic cell transplant. The chain's CDR3 is CASRQGPGNTLYF. The CDR3 bases that were read are TGTGCCAGCAGGCAGGGACCCGGAAATACGCTCTAT.